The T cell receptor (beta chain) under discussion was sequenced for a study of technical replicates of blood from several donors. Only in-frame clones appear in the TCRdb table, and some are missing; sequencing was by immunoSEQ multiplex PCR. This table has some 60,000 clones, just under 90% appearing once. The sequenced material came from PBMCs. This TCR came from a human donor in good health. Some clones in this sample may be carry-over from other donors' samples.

The CDR3 loop reads CASSITGSNQPQHF. The DNA for the CDR3 is TGTGCCAGTAGTATTACAGGTAGCAATCAGCCCCAGCATTTT. The chain uses TRBV19 and TRBJ1-5, with D perhaps matching TRBD1 (5 bases). The CDR3 extends over 14 amino acids. V was shortened by 3 bases and J by 0 bases, with 6 bases between the two germline ends. From germline, CDR1 is LNHDA and CDR2 SQIVND (reference sequence).